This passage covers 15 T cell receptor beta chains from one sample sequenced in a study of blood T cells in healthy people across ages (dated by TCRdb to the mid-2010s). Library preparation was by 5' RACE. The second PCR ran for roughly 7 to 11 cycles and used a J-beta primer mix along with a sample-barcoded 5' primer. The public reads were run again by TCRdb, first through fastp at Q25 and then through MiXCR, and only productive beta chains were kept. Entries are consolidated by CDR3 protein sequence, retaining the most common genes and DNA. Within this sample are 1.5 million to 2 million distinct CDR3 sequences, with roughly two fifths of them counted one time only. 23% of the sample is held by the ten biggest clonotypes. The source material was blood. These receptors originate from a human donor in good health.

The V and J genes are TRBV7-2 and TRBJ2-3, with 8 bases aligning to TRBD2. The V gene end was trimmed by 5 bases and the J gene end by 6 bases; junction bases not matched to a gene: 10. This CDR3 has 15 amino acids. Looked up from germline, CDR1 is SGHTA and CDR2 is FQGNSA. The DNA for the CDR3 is TGTGCCAGCAGCGGGAGCGGGGGCCGGAGGGATACGCAGTATTTT. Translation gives CASSGSGGRRDTQYF. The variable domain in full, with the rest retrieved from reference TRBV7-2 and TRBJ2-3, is GAGVSQSPSNKVTEKGKDVELRCDPISGHTALYWYRQSLGQGLEFLIYFQGNSAPDKSGLPSDRFSAERTGGSVSTLTIQRTQQEDSAVYLCASSGSGGRRDTQYFGPGTRLTVL.

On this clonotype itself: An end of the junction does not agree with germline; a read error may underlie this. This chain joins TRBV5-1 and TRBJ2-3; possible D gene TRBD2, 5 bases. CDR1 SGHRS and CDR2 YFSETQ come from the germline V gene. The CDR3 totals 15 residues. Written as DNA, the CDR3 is TGCGCCAGCAGCTTGGATGAGGGAAGCACAGATGCGCAGTATTTT. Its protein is CASSLDEGSTDAQYF.

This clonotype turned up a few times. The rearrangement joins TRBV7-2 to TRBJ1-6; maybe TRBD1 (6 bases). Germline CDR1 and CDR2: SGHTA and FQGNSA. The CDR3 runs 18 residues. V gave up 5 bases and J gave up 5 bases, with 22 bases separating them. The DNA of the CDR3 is TGTGCCAGCAGCCTTCGACAGGTTTCTGAATTAAATAATTCACCCCTCCACTTT. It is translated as CASSLRQVSELNNSPLHF. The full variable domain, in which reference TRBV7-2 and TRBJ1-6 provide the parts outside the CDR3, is GAGVSQSPSNKVTEKGKDVELRCDPISGHTALYWYRQSLGQGLEFLIYFQGNSAPDKSGLPSDRFSAERTGGSVSTLTIQRTQQEDSAVYLCASSLRQVSELNNSPLHFGNGTRLTVT.

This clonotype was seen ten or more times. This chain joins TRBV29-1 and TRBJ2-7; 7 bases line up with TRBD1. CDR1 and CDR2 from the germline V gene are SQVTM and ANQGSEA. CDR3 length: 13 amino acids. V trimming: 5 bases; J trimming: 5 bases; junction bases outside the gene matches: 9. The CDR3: CSVTGEGRNEQYF. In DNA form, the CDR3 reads TGCAGCGTTACAGGGGAAGGTCGAAACGAGCAGTACTTC.

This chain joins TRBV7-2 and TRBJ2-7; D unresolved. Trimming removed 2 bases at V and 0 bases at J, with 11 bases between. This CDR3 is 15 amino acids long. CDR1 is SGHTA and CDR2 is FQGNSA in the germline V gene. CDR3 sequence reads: CASSLNRVPSYEQYF. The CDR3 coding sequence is TGTGCCAGCAGCTTAAATCGAGTGCCCTCCTACGAGCAGTACTTC.

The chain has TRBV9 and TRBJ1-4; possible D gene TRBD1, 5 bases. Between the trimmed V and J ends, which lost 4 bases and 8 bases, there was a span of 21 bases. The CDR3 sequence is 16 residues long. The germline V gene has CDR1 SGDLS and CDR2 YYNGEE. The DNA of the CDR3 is TGTGCCAGCAGCCCGGGGAGGGACCCCTTTTTAGAAAAACTGTTTTTT. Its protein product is CASSPGRDPFLEKLFF.

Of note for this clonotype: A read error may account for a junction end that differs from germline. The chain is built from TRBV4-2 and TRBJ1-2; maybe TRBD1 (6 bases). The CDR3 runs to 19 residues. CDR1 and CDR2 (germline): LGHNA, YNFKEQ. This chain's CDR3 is CASSPHYTLHRVLNYDYTF. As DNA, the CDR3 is TGTGCCAGCAGCCCGCACTATACTCTCCACAGGGTCCTTAACTATGACTACACCTTC.

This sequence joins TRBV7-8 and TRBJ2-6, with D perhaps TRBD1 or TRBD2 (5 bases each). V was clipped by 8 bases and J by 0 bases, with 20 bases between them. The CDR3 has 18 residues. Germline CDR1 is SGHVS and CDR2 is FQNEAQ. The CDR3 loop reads CASSLIPGRFSGANVLTF. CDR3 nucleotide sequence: TGTGCCAGCTCGTTGATACCGGGACGCTTCTCTGGGGCCAACGTCCTGACTTTC.

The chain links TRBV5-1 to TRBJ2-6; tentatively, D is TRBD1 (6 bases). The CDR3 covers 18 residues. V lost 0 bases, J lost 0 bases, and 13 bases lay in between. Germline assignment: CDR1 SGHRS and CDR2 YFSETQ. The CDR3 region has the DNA TGCGCCAGCAGCTTGGCCGGACAGTTAGTCTCTGGGGCCAACGTCCTGACTTTC. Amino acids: CASSLAGQLVSGANVLTF.

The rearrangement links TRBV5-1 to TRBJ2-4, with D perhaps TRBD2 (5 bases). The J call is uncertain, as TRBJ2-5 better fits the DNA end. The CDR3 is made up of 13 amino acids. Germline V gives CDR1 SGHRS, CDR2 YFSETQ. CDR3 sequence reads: CASSSSEGETQYF. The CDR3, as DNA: TGCGCCAGCAGCTCCTCAGAGGGAGAGACCCAGTACTTC.

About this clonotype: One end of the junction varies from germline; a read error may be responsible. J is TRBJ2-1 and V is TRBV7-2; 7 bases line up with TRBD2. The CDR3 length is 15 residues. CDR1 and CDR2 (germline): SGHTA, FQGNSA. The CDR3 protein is CASSFTSAPYNERFF. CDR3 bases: TGTGCCAGCAGCTTTACTAGCGCGCCCTACAATGAGCGGTTCTTC. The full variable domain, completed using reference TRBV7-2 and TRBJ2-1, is GAGVSQSPSNKVTEKGKDVELRCDPISGHTALYWYRQSLGQGLEFLIYFQGNSAPDKSGLPSDRFSAERTGGSVSTLTIQRTQQEDSAVYLCASSFTSAPYNERFFGPGTRLTVL.

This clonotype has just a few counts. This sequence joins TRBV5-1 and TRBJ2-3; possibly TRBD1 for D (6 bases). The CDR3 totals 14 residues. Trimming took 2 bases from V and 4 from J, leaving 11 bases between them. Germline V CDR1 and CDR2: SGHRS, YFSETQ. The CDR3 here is CASSLSGQSDTQYF. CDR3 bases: TGCGCCAGCAGCTTATCCGGACAGTCAGATACGCAGTATTTT.

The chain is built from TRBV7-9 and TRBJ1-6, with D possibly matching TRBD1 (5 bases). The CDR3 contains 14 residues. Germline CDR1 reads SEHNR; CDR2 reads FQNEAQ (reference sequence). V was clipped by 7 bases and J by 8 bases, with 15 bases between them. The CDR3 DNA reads TGTGCCAGCACCCTAAGGGACGGAGATTCACCCCTCCACTTT. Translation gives CASTLRDGDSPLHF.

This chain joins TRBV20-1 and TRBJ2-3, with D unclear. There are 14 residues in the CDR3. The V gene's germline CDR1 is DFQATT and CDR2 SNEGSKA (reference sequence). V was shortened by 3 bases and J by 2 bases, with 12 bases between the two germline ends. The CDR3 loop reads CSASNTGFTDTQYF. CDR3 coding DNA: TGCAGTGCTAGTAATACCGGATTCACAGATACGCAGTATTTT.

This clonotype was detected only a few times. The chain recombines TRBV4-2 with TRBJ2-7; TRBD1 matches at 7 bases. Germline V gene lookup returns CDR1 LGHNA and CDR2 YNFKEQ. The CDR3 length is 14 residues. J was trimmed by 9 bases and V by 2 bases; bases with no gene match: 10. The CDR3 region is CASSQLIGGSRQYF. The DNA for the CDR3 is TGTGCCAGCAGCCAACTTATAGGGGGCTCAAGGCAGTACTTC.